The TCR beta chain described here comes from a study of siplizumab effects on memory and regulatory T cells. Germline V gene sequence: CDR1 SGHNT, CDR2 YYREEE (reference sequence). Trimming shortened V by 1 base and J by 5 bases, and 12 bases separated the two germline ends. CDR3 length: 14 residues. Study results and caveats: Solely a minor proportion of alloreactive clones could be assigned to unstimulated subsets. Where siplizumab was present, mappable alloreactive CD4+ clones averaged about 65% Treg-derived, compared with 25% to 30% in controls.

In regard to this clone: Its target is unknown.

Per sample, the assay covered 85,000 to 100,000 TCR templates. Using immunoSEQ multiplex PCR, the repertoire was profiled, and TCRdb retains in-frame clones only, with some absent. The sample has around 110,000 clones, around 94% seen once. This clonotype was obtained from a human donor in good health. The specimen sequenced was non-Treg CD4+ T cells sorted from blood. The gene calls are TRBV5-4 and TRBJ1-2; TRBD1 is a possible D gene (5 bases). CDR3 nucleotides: TGTGCCAGCAGCTTGATGGGGGTCGAGTATGGCTACACCTTC. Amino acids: CASSLMGVEYGYTF.